This entry describes one TCR beta chain. The sample belongs to a study of blood T cell repertoires in COVID-19. Study-wide context: The United States, Italy and Spain were the sources of the acute and convalescent COVID-19 samples. Sources were T cells, B-cell-depleted T cells, or PBMCs; the material itself was cDNA or gDNA.

Per the original data handling: Reference gene primer amplification yielded estimated nucleated cell counts. Measured with immunoSEQ multiplex PCR; TCRdb has only the in-frame clones, and not every one. For V, J and clone size, that table is used; D and trimming come from the DNA. The sample holds about 260,000 clones; 87% are singletons and the top ten take more than 1.3%. Germline CDR1 and CDR2: LGHNA and YSLEER. The ends lost 4 bases at V and 3 bases at J; junction bases unmatched: 5. The CDR3 length is 15 residues. The receptor comes from a woman in her 40s who had recovered from COVID-19. Sequenced: peripheral blood. The chain uses TRBV4-3 and TRBJ2-7; the match to TRBD2 covers 11 bases. CDR3 sequence (DNA): TGCGCCAGCAGCCGACAGGGACTAGCGGTCTACGAGCAGTACTTC. Protein sequence: CASSRQGLAVYEQYF.